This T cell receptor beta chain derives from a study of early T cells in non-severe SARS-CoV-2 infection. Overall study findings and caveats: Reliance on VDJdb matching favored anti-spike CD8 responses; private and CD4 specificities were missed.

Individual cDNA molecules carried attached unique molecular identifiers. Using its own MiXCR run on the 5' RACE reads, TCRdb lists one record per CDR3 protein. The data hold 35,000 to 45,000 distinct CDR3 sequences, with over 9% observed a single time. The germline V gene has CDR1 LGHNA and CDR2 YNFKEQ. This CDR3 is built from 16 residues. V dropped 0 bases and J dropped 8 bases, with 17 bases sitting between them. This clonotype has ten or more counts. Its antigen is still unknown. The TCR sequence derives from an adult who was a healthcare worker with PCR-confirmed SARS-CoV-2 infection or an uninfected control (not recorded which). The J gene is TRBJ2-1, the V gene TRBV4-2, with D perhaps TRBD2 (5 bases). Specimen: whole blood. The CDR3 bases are TGTGCCAGCAGCCAAGATTCGGCGCGGGCATGGGATGAGCAGTTCTTC. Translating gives CASSQDSARAWDEQFF.